These 2 T cell receptor beta chains originate from one sample sequenced in a study of blood T cell repertoires in COVID-19. Repertoires were generated with immunoSEQ multiplex PCR, while TCRdb's copy carries only in-frame clones and drops some. The data contain roughly 520,000 clones, roughly 90% of them singletons. The sample comprised PBMCs or T cells enriched from blood (not recorded which). Receptors originate from a woman in her forties who had recovered from COVID-19.

On this clone itself: Germline and junction disagree at one end, which may indicate a read error. The CDR3 sequence: CATIDPRTGKSTDTQYF. Here the CDR3 DNA reads TGTGCCACCATTGATCCTCGGACAGGGAAGAGCACAGATACGCAGTATTTT. The chain is built from TRBV24-1 and TRBJ2-3; 8 bases are a match to TRBD1. Germline assignment: CDR1 KGHDR and CDR2 SFDVKD. The length of the CDR3 is 17 residues.

The chain uses TRBV5-1 and TRBJ2-5; 9 nucleotides line up with TRBD2. The CDR3 is 15 amino acids. Trimming removed 0 bases from V and 4 bases from J; junction bases left unmatched: 4. Per germline, CDR1 SGHRS and CDR2 YFSETQ. The CDR3 is CASSLGTTSGETQYF. CDR3 nucleotides: TGCGCCAGCAGCTTGGGGACGACTAGCGGAGAGACCCAGTACTTC.